These T cell receptor beta chains were read from a single sample in a study of Graves' ophthalmopathy and Graves' hyperthyroidism. TCRdb fed the multiplex PCR reads into MiXCR, producing one record per CDR3 protein. This table holds just over 400,000 distinct CDR3 sequences, more than 20% found once. The sample taken for sequencing was peripheral blood. These receptors were taken from a woman under 30 with stable Graves' hyperthyroidism. The CDR3 runs from the conserved cysteine through the conserved F or W. Each record gives: J gene, clone size, V gene, D gene, CDR3 protein, CDR3 DNA. D genes are given only for firm matches. Clone size, where shown, is once, few, many, or a class for clones that have expanded.

>TRBJ2-4|many|TRBV19|TRBD1
CASSFLYRDRVNIQYF
TGTGCCAGTAGTTTCCTTTACCGGGACAGGGTCAACATTCAGTACTTC
>TRBJ2-7|many|TRBV20-1|TRBD2
CSAGREGYEQYF
TGCAGTGCTGGTCGGGAGGGCTACGAGCAGTACTTC
>TRBJ1-6|few|TRBV12-3/TRBV12-4|.
CASSPRDNSPLHF
TGTGCCAGCAGCCCGAGGGATAATTCACCCCTCCACTTT
>TRBJ2-6|many|TRBV24-1|.
CATSDVKGSSGANVLTF
TGTGCCACCAGTGATGTGAAGGGGTCCTCTGGGGCCAACGTCCTGACTTTC
>TRBJ2-2|many|TRBV25-1|.
CASSEYGGEGLAGELFF
TGTGCCAGCAGTGAATATGGGGGAGAGGGGCTCGCCGGGGAGCTGTTTTTT
>TRBJ2-7|.|TRBV2|.
CASRGHSLSYEQYF
TGTGCCAGCAGAGGACATTCTCTATCCTACGAGCAGTACTTC
>TRBJ2-5|few|TRBV6-1|TRBD2
CASSRLAGGEETQYF
TGTGCCAGCAGCAGACTAGCGGGGGGAGAAGAGACCCAGTACTTC
>TRBJ1-6|many|TRBV28|TRBD1
CASSRTGGSPLHF
TGTGCCAGCAGTCGGACAGGGGGTTCACCCCTCCACTTT
>TRBJ2-5|many|TRBV20-1|.
CSANEASHHQETQYF
TGCAGTGCTAATGAGGCCAGCCATCACCAAGAGACCCAGTACTTC
>TRBJ1-6|many|TRBV6-1|.
CASSEQGRRSSYNSPLHF
TGTGCCAGCAGTGAACAAGGACGCCGGAGCTCCTATAATTCACCCCTCCACTTT
>TRBJ1-6|.|TRBV3-1|TRBD1
CASGNRGYNSPLHF
TGTGCCAGCGGGAACAGGGGCTATAATTCACCCCTCCACTTT
>TRBJ1-1|few|TRBV11-2|TRBD1
CASSWTGAGTEAFF
TGTGCCAGCAGCTGGACAGGGGCGGGCACTGAAGCTTTCTTT